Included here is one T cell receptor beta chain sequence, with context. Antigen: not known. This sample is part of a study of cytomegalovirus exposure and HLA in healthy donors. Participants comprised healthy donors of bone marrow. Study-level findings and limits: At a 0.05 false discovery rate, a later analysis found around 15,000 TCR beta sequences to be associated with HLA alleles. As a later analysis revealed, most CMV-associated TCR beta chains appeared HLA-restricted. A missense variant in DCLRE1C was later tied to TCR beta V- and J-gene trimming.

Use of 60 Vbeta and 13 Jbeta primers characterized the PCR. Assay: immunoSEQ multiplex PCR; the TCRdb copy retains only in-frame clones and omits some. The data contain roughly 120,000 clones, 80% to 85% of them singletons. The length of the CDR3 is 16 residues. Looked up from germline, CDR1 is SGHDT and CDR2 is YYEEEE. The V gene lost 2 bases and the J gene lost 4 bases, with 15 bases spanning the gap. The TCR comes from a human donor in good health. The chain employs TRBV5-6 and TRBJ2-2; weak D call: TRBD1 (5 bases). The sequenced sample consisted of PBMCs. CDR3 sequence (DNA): TGTGCCAGCAGCTTAAAAGTCAAGGGGCCCACCGGGGAGCTGTTTTTT. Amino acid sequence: CASSLKVKGPTGELFF.